Presented here are 6 T cell receptor beta chains from one specimen sequenced in a study of early stage breast cancer tumors. Data came from immunoSEQ multiplex PCR; TCRdb stores just in-frame clones and leaves some out. This sample has around 41,000 clones, with about two thirds found just once. What was sequenced was blood. These TCRs come from a person in their fifties with breast cancer.

This clone was observed a handful of times. The chain combines TRBV11-2 with TRBJ2-5; TRBD2 aligns across 9 bases. J gave up 0 bases and V 5 bases, and 4 bases lay outside the gene matches. This CDR3 comprises 15 residues. Germline V CDR1 and CDR2: SGHAT, FQNNGV. CDR3 DNA: TGTGCCAGCAGCGTTAGCGGGAGTGACCAAGAGACCCAGTACTTC. Its translation is CASSVSGSDQETQYF.

This clone was counted a single time. The chain combines TRBV7-2 with TRBJ1-6; maybe TRBD1 (5 bases). V was cut by 3 bases and J by 9 bases, with 18 bases left in between. CDR3 length equals 16 residues. Looked up from germline, CDR1 is SGHTA and CDR2 is FQGNSA. The CDR3 DNA reads as TGTGCCAGCAGCTTCGAAGTACCGGGGGTCGGTTCACCCCTCCACTTT. It codes for CASSFEVPGVGSPLHF. The entire variable domain, with the rest obtained from reference TRBV7-2 and TRBJ1-6, is as follows: GAGVSQSPSNKVTEKGKDVELRCDPISGHTALYWYRQSLGQGLEFLIYFQGNSAPDKSGLPSDRFSAERTGGSVSTLTIQRTQQEDSAVYLCASSFEVPGVGSPLHFGNGTRLTVT.

CDR3 nucleotide sequence: TGCGCCAGCAGCCAAGAGAGGCTAGCGGGGCTCTACAATGAGCAGTTCTTC. Its translation: CASSQERLAGLYNEQFF. The chain recombines TRBV4-1 with TRBJ2-1; 9 bases agree with TRBD2. CDR1 and CDR2 (germline): MGHRA, YSYEKL. There are 17 residues in the CDR3. J lost 3 bases, V lost 0 bases, and 6 bases had no gene match.

This clone has a handful of counts. J is TRBJ2-4 and V is TRBV19; possible D gene TRBD1, 6 bases. Trimming removed 7 bases from V and 11 bases from J, with 12 bases in between. The CDR3 totals 11 residues. Germline V gene data show CDR1 as LNHDA and CDR2 as SQIVND (reference sequence). This CDR3 reads CASKIGGFQYF. CDR3 sequence (DNA): TGTGCCAGTAAAATAGGGGGTTTTCAGTACTTC.

This chain joins TRBV6-7 and TRBJ1-4; no reliable D call. TRBV6-7 counts as an open reading frame of uncertain function. This CDR3 comprises 14 residues. Trimming removed 5 bases at V and 8 bases at J, with 15 bases between. The CDR3 region has the DNA TGTGCCAGCAGTCCGACTTCTCCCGAGGAAAAACTGTTTTTT. Translated: CASSPTSPEEKLFF.

In DNA, the CDR3 is TGCGCCAGCAGCGCGTATAATGAAAAACTGTTTTTT. This encodes CASSAYNEKLFF. The chain joins TRBV5-1 to TRBJ1-4; D gene ambiguous. The CDR3 covers 12 residues. V was cut by 4 bases and J by 4 bases, with 5 bases left in between. CDR1 and CDR2 (germline): SGHRS, YFSETQ.